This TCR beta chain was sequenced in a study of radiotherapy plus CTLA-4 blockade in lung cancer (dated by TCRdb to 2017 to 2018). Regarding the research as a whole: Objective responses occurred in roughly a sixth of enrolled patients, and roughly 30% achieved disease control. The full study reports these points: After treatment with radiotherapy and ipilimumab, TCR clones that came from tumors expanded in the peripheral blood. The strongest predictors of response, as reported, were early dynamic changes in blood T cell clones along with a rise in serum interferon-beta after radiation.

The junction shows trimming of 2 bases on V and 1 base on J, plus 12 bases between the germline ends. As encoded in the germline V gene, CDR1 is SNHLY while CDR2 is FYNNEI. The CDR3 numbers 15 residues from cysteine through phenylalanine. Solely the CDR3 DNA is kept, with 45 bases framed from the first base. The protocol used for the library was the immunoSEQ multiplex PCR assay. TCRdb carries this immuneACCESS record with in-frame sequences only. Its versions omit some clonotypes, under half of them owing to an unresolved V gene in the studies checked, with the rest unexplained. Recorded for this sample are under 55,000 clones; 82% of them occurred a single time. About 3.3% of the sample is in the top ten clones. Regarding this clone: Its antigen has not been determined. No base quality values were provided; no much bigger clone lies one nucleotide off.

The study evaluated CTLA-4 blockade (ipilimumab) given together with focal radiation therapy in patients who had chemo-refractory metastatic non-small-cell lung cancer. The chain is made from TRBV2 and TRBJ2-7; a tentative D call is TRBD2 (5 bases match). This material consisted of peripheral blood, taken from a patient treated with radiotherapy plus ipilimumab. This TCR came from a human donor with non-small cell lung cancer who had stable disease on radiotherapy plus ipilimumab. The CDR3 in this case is CASSERVAKSYEQYF. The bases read TGTGCCAGCAGTGAAAGGGTAGCGAAGTCCTACGAGCAGTACTTC.